This T cell receptor beta chain derives from a study of beta chain features in type 1 diabetes. This clone has more than one count but fewer than ten. Its target is unknown. The study, taken as a whole, reports: Whether TCRB rearrangement is influenced by HLA type was left unresolved in this analysis. Moderate yet significant TCRB CDR3 shortening was seen in Type 1 diabetes patients in all four CD4+ subsets.

The investigators reverse transcribed all of the isolated RNA, so they sequenced expressed TCRB transcripts. Clones were read by immunoSEQ multiplex PCR, and TCRdb kept only the in-frame ones, dropping some. This sample has about 900,000 clones; 17% occur once, and the top ten carry 0.02% to 0.025%. The sequence came from a woman aged 18 to 35 in good health. The specimen sequenced was naive CD4+ T cells from blood.

The DNA of the CDR3 is TGTGCCAGCAGCTTAGTACGGCGACTAGAATACAATGAGCAGTTCTTC. Translating gives CASSLVRRLEYNEQFF. The V call is TRBV11-2, the J call TRBJ2-1; maybe TRBD2 (6 bases). The CDR3 covers 16 residues. Per the germline V gene, CDR1 is SGHAT and CDR2 is FQNNGV. V lost 1 base, J lost 4 bases, and 14 bases lay in between.